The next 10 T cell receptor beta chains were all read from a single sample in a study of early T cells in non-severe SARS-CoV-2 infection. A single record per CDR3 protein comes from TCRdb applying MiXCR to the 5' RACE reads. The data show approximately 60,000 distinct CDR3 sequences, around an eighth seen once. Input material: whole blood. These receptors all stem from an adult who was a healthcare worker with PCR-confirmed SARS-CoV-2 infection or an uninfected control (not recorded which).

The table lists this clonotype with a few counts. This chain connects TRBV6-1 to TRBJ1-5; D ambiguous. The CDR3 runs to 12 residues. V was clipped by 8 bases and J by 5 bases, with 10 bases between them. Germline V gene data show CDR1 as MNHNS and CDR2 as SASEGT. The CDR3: CASVAAYQPQHF. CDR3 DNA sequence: TGTGCCAGCGTGGCAGCTTATCAGCCCCAGCATTTT.

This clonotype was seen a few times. CDR3 amino acids: CSASLLAGAPDTQYF. The CDR3 nucleotides read TGCAGTGCTAGTTTGCTAGCGGGAGCCCCAGATACGCAGTATTTT. V gene TRBV20-1 combines with J gene TRBJ2-3; 10 nucleotides line up with TRBD2. CDR3 length: 15 residues. Germline V CDR1 and CDR2: DFQATT, SNEGSKA (reference sequence). V shed 3 bases, J shed 4 bases, and the junction held 7 bases outside the gene matches.

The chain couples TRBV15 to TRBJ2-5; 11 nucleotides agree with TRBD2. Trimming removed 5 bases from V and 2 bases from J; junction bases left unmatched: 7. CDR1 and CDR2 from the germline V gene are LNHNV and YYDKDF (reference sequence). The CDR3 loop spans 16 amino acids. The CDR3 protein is CATSDTSGSPQETQYF. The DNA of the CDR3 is TGTGCCACCAGCGATACTAGCGGGAGCCCTCAAGAGACCCAGTACTTC. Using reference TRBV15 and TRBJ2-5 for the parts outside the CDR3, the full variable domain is DAMVIQNPRYQVTQFGKPVTLSCSQTLNHNVMYWYQQKSSQAPKLLFHYYDKDFNNEADTPDNFQSRRPNTSFCFLDIRSPGLGDTAMYLCATSDTSGSPQETQYFGPGTRLLVL.

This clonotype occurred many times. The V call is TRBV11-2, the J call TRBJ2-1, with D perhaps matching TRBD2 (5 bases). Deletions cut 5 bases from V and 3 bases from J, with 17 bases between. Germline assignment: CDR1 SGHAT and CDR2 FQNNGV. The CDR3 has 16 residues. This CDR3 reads CASSPGGGRGYNEQFF. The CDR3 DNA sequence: TGTGCCAGCAGCCCAGGAGGTGGGAGAGGCTACAATGAGCAGTTCTTC.

The CDR3 loop is CSVGKVGGAFF. The DNA for the CDR3 is TGCAGCGTTGGAAAGGTGGGGGGAGCTTTCTTT. The V and J genes are TRBV29-1 and TRBJ1-1; tentatively, D is TRBD1 (5 bases). V lost 4 bases, J lost 10 bases, and 13 bases lay in between. The CDR3 is made up of 11 amino acids. Germline-derived CDR1 and CDR2 are SQVTM and ANQGSEA.

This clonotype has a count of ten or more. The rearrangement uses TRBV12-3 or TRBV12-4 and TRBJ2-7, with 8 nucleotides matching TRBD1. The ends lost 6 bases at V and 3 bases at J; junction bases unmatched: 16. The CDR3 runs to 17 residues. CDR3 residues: CASSGIGRTGLIYEQYF. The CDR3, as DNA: TGTGCCAGCAGCGGTATAGGGCGGACAGGGTTAATCTACGAGCAGTACTTC.

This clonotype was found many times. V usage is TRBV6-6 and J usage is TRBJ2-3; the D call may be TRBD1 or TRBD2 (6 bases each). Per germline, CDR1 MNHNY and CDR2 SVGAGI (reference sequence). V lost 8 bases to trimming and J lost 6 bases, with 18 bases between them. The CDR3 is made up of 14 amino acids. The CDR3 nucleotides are TGTGCCAGCGAAACTGGGGGGCCGGGGGATACGCAGTATTTT. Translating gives CASETGGPGDTQYF.

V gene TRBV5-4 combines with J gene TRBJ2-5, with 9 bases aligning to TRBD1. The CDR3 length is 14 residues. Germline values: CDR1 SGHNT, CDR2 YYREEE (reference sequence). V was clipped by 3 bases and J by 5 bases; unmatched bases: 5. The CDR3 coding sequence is TGTGCCAGCAGCTCCGGACAGGGGAGGGAGACCCAGTACTTC. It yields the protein CASSSGQGRETQYF.

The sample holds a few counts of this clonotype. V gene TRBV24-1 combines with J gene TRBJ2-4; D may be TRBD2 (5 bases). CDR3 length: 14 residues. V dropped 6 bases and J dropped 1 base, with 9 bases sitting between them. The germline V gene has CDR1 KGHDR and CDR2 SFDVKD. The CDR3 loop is CATSSGVAKNIQYF. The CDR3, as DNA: TGTGCCACCAGTTCCGGGGTGGCCAAAAACATTCAGTACTTC.

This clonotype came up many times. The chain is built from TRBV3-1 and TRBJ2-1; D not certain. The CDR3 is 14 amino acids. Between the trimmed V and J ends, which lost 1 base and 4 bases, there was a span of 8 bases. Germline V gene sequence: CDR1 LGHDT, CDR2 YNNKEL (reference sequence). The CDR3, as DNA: TGTGCCAGCAGCCAAGGCCGAACGTACAATGAGCAGTTCTTC. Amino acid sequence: CASSQGRTYNEQFF.